The entry below gives a single T cell receptor (beta chain) sequence along with its context. TCRdb reprocessed the RT-PCR reads with MiXCR, giving one entry per CDR3 protein. This sample has about 100,000 distinct CDR3 sequences; around 33% occur once, and the top ten carry under 30%. This entry belongs to a study of patients and donors after allogeneic stem cell transplantation. The CDR3 runs 19 residues. The receptor was isolated from a human donor who was either an allogeneic HSCT recipient or a stem cell or donor lymphocyte infusion donor (not recorded which). It is not recorded whose cells these are; they may come from a transplant donor. The V call is TRBV21-1, the J call TRBJ2-4; the table assigns TRBD2, which was not confirmed against the DNA. TRBV21-1 is termed a pseudogene. Sequenced material: blood, either unsorted or a sorted T cell fraction (not recorded which). The CDR3 DNA follows: TGTGCCAGCAGCAAATCTCTCCTAGCGGGAGAGGGGGCCAAAAACATTCAGTACTTC. Encoded protein: CASSKSLLAGEGAKNIQYF.